This T cell receptor (beta chain) was documented in a study of T-cell memory formation after mild COVID-19. Broader study findings: The authors did not confirm SARS-CoV-2 specificity of second-wave clones peaking day 37. Contracting clones, day 15 to 85, had balanced CD4/CD8, and later expanders favored CD4+. The pre-infection memory compartment contained some responding clones, suggesting cross-reactive memory joined.

This clonotype was found a few times. Antigen unknown. TCRdb re-derived calls from the 5' RACE reads in MiXCR, one entry per CDR3 protein. The repertoire has 350,000 to 500,000 distinct CDR3 sequences, over 15% of them found once; the top ten carry around a fifth. Trimming stripped 0 bases from V and 8 bases from J, with 8 bases between. This CDR3 is built from 13 residues. Per germline, CDR1 LGHNA and CDR2 YSLEER. The TCR originated in a man in his late teens or twenties who had mild COVID-19 (a few samples of this study predate the infection). Cell type and time point are not known. This sequence joins TRBV4-3 and TRBJ1-3, with a possible D match to TRBD1 (5 bases). The sequencing input was PBMCs or a T cell subset sorted from them (not recorded which). The CDR3 sequence is CASSQDWDYTIYF. For the CDR3, the DNA is TGCGCCAGCAGCCAAGATTGGGACTACACCATATATTTT.